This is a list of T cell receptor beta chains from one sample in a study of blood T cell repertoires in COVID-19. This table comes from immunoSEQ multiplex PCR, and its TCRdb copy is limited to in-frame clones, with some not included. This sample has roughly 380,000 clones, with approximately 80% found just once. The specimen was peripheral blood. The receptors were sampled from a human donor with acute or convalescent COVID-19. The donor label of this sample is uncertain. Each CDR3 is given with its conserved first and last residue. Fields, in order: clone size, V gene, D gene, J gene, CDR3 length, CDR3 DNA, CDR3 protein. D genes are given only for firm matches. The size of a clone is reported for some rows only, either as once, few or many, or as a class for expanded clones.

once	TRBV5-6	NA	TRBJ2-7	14	TGTGCCAGCAGACACCGGGACAACCACTACGAGCAGTACTTC	CASRHRDNHYEQYF
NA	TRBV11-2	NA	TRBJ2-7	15	TGTGCCAGCAGCTTAGTAGCGGCGAGCTCCTACGAGCAGTACTTC	CASSLVAASSYEQYF
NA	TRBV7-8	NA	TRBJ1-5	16	TGTGCCAGCAGCTTATTCTCTGGACAAAACAATCAGCCCCAGCATTTT	CASSLFSGQNNQPQHF
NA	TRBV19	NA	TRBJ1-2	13	TGTGCCAGTACGGAAAACGGGGACTATGGCTACACCTTC	CASTENGDYGYTF
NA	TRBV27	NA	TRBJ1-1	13	TGTGCCAGCAGTTTTTCGAGGAGAACTGAAGCTTTCTTT	CASSFSRRTEAFF
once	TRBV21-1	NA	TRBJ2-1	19	TGTGCCAGCAGCTACGGCGGCAGGGGCGTCCGCCGCTCCTACAATGAGCAGTTCTTC	CASSYGGRGVRRSYNEQFF
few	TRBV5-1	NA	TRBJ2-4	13	TGCGCCAGCAGCTTGGACAGGGCGGGCATTCAGTACTTC	CASSLDRAGIQYF
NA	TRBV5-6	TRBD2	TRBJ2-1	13	TGTGCCAGCAGCCCCGGGACTAAAACTGAGCAGTTCTTC	CASSPGTKTEQFF
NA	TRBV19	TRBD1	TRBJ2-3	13	TGTGCCAGTAGGGGCAGGGGGACAAATACGCAGTATTTT	CASRGRGTNTQYF
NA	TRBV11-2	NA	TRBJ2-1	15	TGTGCCAGCAGCTTCCCGGGGGGCGTCAAGAATGAGCAGTTCTTC	CASSFPGGVKNEQFF
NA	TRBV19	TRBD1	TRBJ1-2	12	TGTGCCAGTAGCCCTGGACAGGGCGGCTACACCTTC	CASSPGQGGYTF
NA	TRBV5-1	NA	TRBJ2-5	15	TGCGCCAGCAGCTCCGTCGTAACAGGGAGAGAGACCCAGTACTTC	CASSSVVTGRETQYF